This TCR beta chain stems from a study of blood T cell repertoires in COVID-19. There are 13 residues in the CDR3. The V gene's germline CDR1 is KGHDR and CDR2 SFDVKD. V was clipped by 4 bases and J by 7 bases, with 12 bases between them. Method: immunoSEQ multiplex PCR; TCRdb's copy keeps in-frame clones and lacks some. The table shows about 210,000 clones, with more than 85% occurring only once. This sequence joins TRBV24-1 and TRBJ1-2; D gene unclear. This TCR came from a woman aged 40 to 50 in a cohort exposed to, infected with or recovered from COVID-19 (not recorded which). The sequenced sample consisted of PBMCs or T cells enriched from blood (not recorded which). The CDR3 reads CATSDNTSGGYTF. CDR3 DNA: TGTGCCACCAGTGACAACACATCGGGTGGCTACACCTTC.